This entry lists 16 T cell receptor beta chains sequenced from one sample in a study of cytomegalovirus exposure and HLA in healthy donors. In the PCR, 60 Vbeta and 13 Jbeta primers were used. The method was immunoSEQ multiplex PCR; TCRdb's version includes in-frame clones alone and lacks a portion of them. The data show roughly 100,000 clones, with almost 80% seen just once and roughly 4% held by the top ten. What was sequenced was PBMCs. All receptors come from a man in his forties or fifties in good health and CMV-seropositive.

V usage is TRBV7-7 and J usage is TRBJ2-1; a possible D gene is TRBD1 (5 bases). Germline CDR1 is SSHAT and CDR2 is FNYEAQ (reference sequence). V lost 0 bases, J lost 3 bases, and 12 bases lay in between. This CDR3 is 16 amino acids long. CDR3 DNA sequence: TGTGCCAGCAGCTTAGCTTTCCAGGGCCGCTACAATGAGCAGTTCTTC. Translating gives CASSLAFQGRYNEQFF.

This CDR3 reads CASSLVLSGTVNEKLFF. CDR3 bases: TGCGCCAGCAGCTTGGTTTTGTCGGGGACAGTTAATGAAAAACTGTTTTTT. V and J are TRBV5-1 and TRBJ1-4; 7 bases line up with TRBD1. The V gene end was trimmed by 0 bases and the J gene end by 4 bases; junction bases not matched to a gene: 9. This CDR3 has 17 amino acids. Germline CDR1 is SGHRS and CDR2 is YFSETQ.

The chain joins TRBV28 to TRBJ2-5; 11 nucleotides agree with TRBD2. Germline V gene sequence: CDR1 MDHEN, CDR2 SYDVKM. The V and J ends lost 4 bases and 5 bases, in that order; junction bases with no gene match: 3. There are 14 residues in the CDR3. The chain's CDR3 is CASSSSSGRETQYF. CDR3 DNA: TGTGCCAGCAGTTCTTCTAGCGGGAGGGAGACCCAGTACTTC.

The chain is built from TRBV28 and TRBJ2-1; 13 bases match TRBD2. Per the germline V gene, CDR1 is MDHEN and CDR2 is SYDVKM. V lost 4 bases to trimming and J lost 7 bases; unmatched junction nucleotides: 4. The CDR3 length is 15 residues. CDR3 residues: CASSSSGLAGNEQFF. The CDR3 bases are TGTGCCAGCAGTTCGTCGGGACTAGCGGGAAATGAGCAGTTCTTC.

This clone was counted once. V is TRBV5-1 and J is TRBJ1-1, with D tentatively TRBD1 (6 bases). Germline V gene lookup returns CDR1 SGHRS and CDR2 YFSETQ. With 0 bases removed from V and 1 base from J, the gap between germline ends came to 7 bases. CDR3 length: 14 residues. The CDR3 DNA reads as TGCGCCAGCAGCTTGGAGACAGGGAACACTGAAGCTTTCTTT. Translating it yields CASSLETGNTEAFF.

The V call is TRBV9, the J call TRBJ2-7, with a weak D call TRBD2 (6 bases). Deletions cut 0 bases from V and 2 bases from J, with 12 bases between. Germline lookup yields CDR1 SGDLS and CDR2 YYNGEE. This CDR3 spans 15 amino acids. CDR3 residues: CASSVEEGPTYEQYF. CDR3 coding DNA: TGTGCCAGCAGCGTAGAGGAGGGTCCAACCTACGAGCAGTACTTC.

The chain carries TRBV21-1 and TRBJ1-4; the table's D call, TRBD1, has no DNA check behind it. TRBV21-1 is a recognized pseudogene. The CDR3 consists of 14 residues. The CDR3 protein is CASSKQGTNEKLFF. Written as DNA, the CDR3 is TGTGCCAGCAGCAAACAGGGAACTAATGAAAAACTGTTTTTT.

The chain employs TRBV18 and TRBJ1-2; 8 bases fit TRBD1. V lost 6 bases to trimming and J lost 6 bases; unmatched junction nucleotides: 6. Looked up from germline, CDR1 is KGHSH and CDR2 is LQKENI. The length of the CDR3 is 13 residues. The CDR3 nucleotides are TGTGCCAGCTCTCCGACAGGGGAGGATGGCTACACCTTC. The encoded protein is CASSPTGEDGYTF.

The CDR3 sequence is CASSEVRDQPQHF. CDR3 nucleotides: TGTGCCAGCAGTGAAGTCAGGGATCAGCCCCAGCATTTT. V and J are TRBV6-1 and TRBJ1-5, with D perhaps TRBD1 (5 bases). This CDR3 is built from 13 residues. The V gene lost 1 base and the J gene lost 5 bases, with 6 bases spanning the gap. Germline CDR1 MNHNS, CDR2 SASEGT.

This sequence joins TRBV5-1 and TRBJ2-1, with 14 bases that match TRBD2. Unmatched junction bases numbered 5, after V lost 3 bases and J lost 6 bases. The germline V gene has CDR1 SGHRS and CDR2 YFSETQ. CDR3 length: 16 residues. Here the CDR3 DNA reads TGCGCCAGCAGCTGGGACGGACTAGCGGGAGGCAATGAGCAGTTCTTC. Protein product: CASSWDGLAGGNEQFF.

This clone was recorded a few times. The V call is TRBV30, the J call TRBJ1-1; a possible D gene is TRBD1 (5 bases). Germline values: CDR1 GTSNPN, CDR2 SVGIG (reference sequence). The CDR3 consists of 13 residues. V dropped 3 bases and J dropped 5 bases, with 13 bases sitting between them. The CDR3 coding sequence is TGTGCCTGGAGCTGGGGCAAAGAGACTGAAGCTTTCTTT. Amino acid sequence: CAWSWGKETEAFF.

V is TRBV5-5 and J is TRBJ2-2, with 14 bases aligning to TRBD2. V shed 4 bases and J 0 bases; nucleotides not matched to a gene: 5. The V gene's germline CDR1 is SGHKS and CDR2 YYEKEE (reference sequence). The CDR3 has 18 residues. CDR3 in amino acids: CASSPTSGRAANTGELFF. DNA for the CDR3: TGTGCCAGCAGCCCGACTAGCGGGAGGGCCGCGAACACCGGGGAGCTGTTTTTT. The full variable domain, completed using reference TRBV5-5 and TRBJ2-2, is DAGVTQSPTHLIKTRGQQVTLRCSPISGHKSVSWYQQVLGQGPQFIFQYYEKEERGRGNFPDRFSARQFPNYSSELNVNALLLGDSALYLCASSPTSGRAANTGELFFGEGSRLTVL.

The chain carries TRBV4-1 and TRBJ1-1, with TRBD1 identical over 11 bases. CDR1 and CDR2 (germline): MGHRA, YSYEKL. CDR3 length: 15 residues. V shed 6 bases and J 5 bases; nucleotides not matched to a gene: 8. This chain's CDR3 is CASSPAGTGGTEAFF. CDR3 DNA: TGCGCCAGCAGTCCCGCCGGGACAGGGGGGACTGAAGCTTTCTTT.

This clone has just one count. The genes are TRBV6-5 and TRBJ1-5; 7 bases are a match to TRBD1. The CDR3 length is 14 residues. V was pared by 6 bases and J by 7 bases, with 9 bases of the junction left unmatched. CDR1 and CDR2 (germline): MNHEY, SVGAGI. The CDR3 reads CASSRDRVQQPQHF. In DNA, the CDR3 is TGTGCCAGCAGCCGAGACAGGGTACAGCAGCCCCAGCATTTT.

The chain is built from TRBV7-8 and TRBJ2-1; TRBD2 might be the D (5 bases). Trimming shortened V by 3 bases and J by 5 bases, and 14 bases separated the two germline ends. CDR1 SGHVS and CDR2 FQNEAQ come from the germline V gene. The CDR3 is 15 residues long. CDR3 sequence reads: CASSFSLAVDNEQFF. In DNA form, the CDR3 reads TGTGCCAGCAGCTTTTCTCTAGCTGTTGACAATGAGCAGTTCTTC.

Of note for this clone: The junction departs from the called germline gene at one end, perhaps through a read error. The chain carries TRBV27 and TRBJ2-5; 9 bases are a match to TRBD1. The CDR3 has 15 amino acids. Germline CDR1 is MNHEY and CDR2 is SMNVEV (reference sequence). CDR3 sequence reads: CVSSSRDRVKETQYF. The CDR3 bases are TGTGTCAGCAGTTCCCGGGACAGGGTAAAAGAGACCCAGTACTTC.